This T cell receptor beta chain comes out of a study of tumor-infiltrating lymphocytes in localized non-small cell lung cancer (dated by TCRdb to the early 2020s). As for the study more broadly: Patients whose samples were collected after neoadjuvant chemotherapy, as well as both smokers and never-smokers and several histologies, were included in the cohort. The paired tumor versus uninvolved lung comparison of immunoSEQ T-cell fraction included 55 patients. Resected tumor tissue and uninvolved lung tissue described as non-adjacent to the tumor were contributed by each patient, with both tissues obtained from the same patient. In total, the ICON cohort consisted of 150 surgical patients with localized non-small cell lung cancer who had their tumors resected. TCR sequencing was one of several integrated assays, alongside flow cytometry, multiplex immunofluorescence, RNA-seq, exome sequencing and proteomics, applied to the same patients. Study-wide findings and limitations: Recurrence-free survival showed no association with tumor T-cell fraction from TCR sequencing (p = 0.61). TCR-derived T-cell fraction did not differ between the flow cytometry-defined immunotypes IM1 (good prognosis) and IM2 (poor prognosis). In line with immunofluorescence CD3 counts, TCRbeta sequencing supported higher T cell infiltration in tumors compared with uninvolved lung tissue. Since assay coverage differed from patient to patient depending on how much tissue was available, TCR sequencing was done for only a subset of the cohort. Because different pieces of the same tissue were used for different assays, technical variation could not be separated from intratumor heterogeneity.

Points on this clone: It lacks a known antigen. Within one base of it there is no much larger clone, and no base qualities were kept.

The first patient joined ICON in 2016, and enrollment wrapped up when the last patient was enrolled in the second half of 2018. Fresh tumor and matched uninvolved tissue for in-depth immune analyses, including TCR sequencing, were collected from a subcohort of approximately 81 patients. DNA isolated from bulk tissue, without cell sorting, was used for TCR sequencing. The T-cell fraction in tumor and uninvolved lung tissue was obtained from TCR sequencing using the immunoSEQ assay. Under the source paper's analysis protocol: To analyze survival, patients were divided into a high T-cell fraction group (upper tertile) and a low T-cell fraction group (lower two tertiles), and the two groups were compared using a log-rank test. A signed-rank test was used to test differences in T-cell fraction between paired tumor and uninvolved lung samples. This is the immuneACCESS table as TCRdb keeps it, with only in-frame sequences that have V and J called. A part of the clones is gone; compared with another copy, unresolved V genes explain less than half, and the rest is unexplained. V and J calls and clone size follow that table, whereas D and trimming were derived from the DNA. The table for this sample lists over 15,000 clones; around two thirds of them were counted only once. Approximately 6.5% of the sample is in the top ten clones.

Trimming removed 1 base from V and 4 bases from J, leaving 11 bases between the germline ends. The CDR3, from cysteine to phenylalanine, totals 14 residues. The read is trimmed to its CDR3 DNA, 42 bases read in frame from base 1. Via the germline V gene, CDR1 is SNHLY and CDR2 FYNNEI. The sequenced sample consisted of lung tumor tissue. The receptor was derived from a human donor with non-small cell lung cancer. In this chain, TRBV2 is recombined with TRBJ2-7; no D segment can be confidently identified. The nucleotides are TGTGCCAGCAGTGAAGGGCAGAGCAGGTACGAGCAGTACTTC. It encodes CASSEGQSRYEQYF.